The source of this TCR beta chain is a study of Graves' ophthalmopathy and Graves' hyperthyroidism. Overall study: The collection of peripheral blood took place at initial diagnosis, before any treatment.

The sample holds many counts of this clonotype. All donors with ophthalmopathy were recorded as having moderate-to-severe activity, CAS ≥3, NOSPECS ≥4 and a duration under 3 months. Exclusion criteria comprised other autoimmune diseases, uncontrolled infections, pregnancy or lactation in patients. The CDR3 extends over 21 amino acids. Germline V gene sequence: CDR1 MNHGY, CDR2 SVAAGI. Trimming removed 5 bases from V and 0 bases from J; junction bases left unmatched: 22. For repertoire sequencing, the TCR beta CDR3 regions were amplified from RNA transcripts. Amplification began with first-round RT-PCR using HTBI primers, then second-round multiplex PCR was performed. Each CDR3 protein gets one entry after TCRdb re-called the multiplex PCR reads with MiXCR. The sample yields 200,000 to 250,000 distinct CDR3 sequences, 25% to 35% seen once.

Specimen: peripheral blood. The TCR was taken from a man aged 50 or older with Graves' ophthalmopathy. The chain uses TRBV6-9 and TRBJ2-7; 10 bases map to TRBD1. CDR3 sequence reads: CASSRSLRQGAETLSSYEQYF. In nucleotides, the CDR3 is TGTGCCAGCAGTCGATCTCTGCGACAGGGGGCGGAGACTCTAAGCTCCTACGAGCAGTACTTC.